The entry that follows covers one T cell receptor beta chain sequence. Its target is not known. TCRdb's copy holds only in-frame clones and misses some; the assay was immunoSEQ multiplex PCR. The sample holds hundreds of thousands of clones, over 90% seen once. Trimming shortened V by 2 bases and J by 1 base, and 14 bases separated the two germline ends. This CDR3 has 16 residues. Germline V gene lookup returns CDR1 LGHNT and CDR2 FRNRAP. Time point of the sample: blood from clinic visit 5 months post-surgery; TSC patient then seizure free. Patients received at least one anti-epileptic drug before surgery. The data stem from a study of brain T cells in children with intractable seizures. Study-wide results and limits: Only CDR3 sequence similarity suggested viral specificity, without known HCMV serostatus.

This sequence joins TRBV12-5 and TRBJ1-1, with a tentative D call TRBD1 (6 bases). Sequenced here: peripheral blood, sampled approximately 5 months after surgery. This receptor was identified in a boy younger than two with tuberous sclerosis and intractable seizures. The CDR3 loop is CASGLPRPQGNTEAFF. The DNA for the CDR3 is TGTGCTAGTGGTTTGCCGAGACCACAGGGGAACACTGAAGCTTTCTTT.